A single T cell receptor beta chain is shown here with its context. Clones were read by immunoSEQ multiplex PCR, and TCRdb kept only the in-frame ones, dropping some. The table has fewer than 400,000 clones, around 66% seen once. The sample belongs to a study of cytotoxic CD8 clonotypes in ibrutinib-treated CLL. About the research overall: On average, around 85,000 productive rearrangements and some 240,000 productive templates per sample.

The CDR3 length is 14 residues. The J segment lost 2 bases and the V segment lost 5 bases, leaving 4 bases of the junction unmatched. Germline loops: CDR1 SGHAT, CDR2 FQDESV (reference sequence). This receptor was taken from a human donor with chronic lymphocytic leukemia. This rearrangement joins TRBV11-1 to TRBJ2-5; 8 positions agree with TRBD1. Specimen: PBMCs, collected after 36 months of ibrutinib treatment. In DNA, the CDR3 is TGTGCCAGCAGCCACTGGACAGGGCAAGAGACCCAGTACTTC. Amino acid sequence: CASSHWTGQETQYF.